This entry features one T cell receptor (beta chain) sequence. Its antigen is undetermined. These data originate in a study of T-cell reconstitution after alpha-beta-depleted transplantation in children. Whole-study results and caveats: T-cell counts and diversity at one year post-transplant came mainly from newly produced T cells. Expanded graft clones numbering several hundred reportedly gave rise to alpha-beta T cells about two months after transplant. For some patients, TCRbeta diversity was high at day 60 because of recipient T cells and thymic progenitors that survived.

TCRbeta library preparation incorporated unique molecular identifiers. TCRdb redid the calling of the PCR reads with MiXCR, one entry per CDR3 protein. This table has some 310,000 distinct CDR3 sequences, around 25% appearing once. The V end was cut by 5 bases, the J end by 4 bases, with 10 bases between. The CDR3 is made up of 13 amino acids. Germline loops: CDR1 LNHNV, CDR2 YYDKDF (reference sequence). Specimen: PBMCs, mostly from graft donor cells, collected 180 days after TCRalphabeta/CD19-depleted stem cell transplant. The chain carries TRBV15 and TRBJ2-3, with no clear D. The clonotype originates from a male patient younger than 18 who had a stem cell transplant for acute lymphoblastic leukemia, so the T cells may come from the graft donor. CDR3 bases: TGTGCCACCAGCGGGTGGTCGTCAGATACGCAGTATTTT. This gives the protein CATSGWSSDTQYF.